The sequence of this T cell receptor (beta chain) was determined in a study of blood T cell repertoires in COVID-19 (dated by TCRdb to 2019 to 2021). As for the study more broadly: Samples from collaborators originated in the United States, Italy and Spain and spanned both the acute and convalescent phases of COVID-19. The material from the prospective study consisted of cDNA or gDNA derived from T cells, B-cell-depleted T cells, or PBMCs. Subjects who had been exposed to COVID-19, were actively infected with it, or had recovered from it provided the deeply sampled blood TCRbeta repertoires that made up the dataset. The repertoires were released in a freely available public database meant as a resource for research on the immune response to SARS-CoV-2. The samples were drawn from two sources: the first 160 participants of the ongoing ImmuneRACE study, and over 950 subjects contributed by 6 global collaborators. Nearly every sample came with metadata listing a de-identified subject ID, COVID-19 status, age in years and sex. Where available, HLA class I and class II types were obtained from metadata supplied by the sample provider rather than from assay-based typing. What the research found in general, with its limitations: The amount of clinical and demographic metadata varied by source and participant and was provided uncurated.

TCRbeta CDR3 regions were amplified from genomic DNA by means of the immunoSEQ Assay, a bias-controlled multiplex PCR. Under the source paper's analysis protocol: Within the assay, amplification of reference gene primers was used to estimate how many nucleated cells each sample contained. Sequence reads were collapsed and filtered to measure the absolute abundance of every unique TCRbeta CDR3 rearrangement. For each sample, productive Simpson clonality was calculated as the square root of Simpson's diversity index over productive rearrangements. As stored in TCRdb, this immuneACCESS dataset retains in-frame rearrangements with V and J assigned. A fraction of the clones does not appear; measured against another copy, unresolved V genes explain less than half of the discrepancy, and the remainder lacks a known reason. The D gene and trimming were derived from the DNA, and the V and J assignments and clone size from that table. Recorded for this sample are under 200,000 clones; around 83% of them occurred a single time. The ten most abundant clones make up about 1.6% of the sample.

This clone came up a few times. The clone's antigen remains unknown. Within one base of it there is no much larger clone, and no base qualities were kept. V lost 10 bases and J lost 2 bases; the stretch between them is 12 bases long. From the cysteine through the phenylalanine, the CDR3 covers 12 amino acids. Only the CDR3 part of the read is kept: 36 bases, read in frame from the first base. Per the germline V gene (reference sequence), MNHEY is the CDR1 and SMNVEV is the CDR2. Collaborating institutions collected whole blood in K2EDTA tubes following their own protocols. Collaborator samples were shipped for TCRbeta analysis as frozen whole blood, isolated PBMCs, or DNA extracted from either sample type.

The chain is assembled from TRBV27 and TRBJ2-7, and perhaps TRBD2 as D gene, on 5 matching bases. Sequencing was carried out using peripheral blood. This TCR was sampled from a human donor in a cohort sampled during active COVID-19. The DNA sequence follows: TGTGCCATGAAGGACTTCCCCTACGAGCAGTACTTC. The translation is CAMKDFPYEQYF.